The sequence of this TCR beta chain was determined in a study of blood T cells in healthy people across ages. A minimum of 6.5 million PBMCs was isolated per sample. This CDR3 comprises 15 residues. The germline V gene has CDR1 MDHEN and CDR2 SYDVKM. The V end was cut by 2 bases, the J end by 0 bases, with 8 bases between. In the case of this clonotype: The antigen remains unidentified.

Study-wide results and limits: Measured against age, TCR beta diversity per million T cells decreased in a roughly linear manner.

A second roughly 6 to 11 cycle PCR used barcoded and J-beta primers. Each cDNA molecule received a tag from a template-switch adaptor that had 12 random nucleotides. CDR3-containing paired-end reads numbered at least 2.5 million in each sample. TCRdb reanalysed the 5' RACE reads using MiXCR and keeps one entry per CDR3 protein. In the table there are about 760,000 distinct CDR3 sequences, roughly 50% of which are singletons. The sequence derives from a man aged 35 to 55 in good health. The V call is TRBV28, the J call TRBJ2-1, with a weak D call TRBD2 (7 bases). Sequencing was performed on blood. This CDR3 reads CASSLRGGSYNEQFF. The CDR3 region has the DNA TGTGCCAGCAGTTTAAGGGGGGGCTCCTACAATGAGCAGTTCTTC. Combining the CDR3 with reference TRBV28 and TRBJ2-1 gives the whole variable domain DVKVTQSSRYLVKRTGEKVFLECVQDMDHENMFWYRQDPGLGLRLIYFSYDVKMKEKGDIPEGYSVSREKKERFSLILESASTNQTSMYLCASSLRGGSYNEQFFGPGTRLTVL.